These T cell receptor beta chains were read from a single sample in a study of blood T cell repertoires in COVID-19. Repertoires were generated with immunoSEQ multiplex PCR, while TCRdb's copy carries only in-frame clones and drops some. The sample has some 130,000 clones, approximately 84% seen once; the top ten hold 1.4%. Sequencing used peripheral blood. Source of these receptors: a man aged 55 to 70 with acute or convalescent COVID-19. The CDR3 runs from the conserved cysteine through the conserved F or W. Each record gives: clone size, V gene, D gene, J gene, CDR3 protein, CDR3 DNA. A D gene is named only where the DNA matches it firmly. Rows give clone size only sometimes, using once, few, many, or a class for an expanded clone.

clone size: .
V gene: TRBV9
D gene: TRBD2
J gene: TRBJ2-2
CDR3 protein: CASSVGVAGGQETGELFF
CDR3 DNA: TGTGCCAGCAGCGTAGGGGTAGCGGGGGGCCAGGAAACCGGGGAGCTGTTTTTT

clone size: .
V gene: TRBV7-8
D gene: .
J gene: TRBJ2-4
CDR3 protein: CASSIRGAGKNIQYF
CDR3 DNA: TGTGCCAGCAGCATACGGGGGGCGGGCAAAAACATTCAGTACTTC

clone size: .
V gene: TRBV5-1
D gene: TRBD1
J gene: TRBJ2-2
CDR3 protein: CASSLDRGSTGELFF
CDR3 DNA: TGCGCCAGCAGCTTGGACAGGGGATCGACCGGGGAGCTGTTTTTT

clone size: .
V gene: TRBV11-2
D gene: .
J gene: TRBJ1-1
CDR3 protein: CASRQTGNTEAFF
CDR3 DNA: TGTGCCAGCAGACAAACAGGGAACACTGAAGCTTTCTTT

clone size: .
V gene: TRBV5-6
D gene: TRBD2
J gene: TRBJ2-3
CDR3 protein: CASSKGLGEDTQYF
CDR3 DNA: TGTGCCAGCAGCAAGGGACTAGGGGAAGATACGCAGTATTTT

clone size: .
V gene: TRBV5-4
D gene: TRBD1
J gene: TRBJ2-2
CDR3 protein: CASSQDRGRFSGELFF
CDR3 DNA: TGTGCCAGCAGCCAGGACAGGGGGCGCTTCAGCGGGGAGCTGTTTTTT

clone size: .
V gene: TRBV7-9
D gene: TRBD1
J gene: TRBJ2-7
CDR3 protein: CASSPQGAEQYF
CDR3 DNA: TGTGCCAGCAGCCCCCAGGGGGCCGAGCAGTACTTC

clone size: .
V gene: TRBV10-1
D gene: TRBD2
J gene: TRBJ2-3
CDR3 protein: CASSETLRGDTDTQYF
CDR3 DNA: TGCGCCAGCAGTGAGACCCTACGGGGGGACACAGATACGCAGTATTTT

clone size: .
V gene: TRBV5-1
D gene: TRBD2
J gene: TRBJ2-3
CDR3 protein: CASSAVAGTDTQYF
CDR3 DNA: TGCGCCAGCAGCGCAGTAGCGGGAACAGATACGCAGTATTTT

clone size: .
V gene: TRBV4-1
D gene: .
J gene: TRBJ2-3
CDR3 protein: CASSQDRRADTQYF
CDR3 DNA: TGCGCCAGCAGCCAAGATAGGAGGGCAGATACGCAGTATTTT

clone size: once
V gene: TRBV11-2
D gene: .
J gene: TRBJ1-1
CDR3 protein: CASSSRSEAFF
CDR3 DNA: TGTGCCAGCAGCTCCCGGAGTGAAGCTTTCTTT